These T cell receptor beta chains were read from a single sample in a study of blood T cell repertoires in COVID-19. Produced via immunoSEQ multiplex PCR; TCRdb's table is partial and in-frame only. The sample yields just over 150,000 clones, 80% to 90% seen once. The sequenced sample was peripheral blood. The receptors come from a woman aged 40 to 50 with acute or convalescent COVID-19. Both conserved end residues are part of each CDR3. The order of the fields is CDR3 protein, CDR3 DNA, J gene, clone size, V gene, D gene. The D gene is left open where the match is weak. Clone size appears in some rows only: once, few, many, or a class for an expanded clone.

CASSAYQGGPGKFF,TGTGCCAGCAGCGCATACCAAGGGGGCCCGGGAAAGTTCTTC,TRBJ2-1,NA,TRBV9,TRBD1
CASSRQHGSSYEQYF,TGTGCCAGTAGTCGTCAACACGGGAGTAGCTACGAGCAGTACTTC,TRBJ2-7,NA,TRBV19,NA
CASSRQGLTYGYTF,TGTGCCAGCAGCCGACAGGGCCTGACCTATGGCTACACCTTC,TRBJ1-2,NA,TRBV6-5,TRBD1
CASSRAGSTAGELFF,TGCGCCAGCAGCCGAGCCGGGTCCACTGCCGGGGAGCTGTTTTTT,TRBJ2-2,NA,TRBV4-1,NA
CASSEERGRSTDTQYF,TGTGCCAGCAGTGAAGAAAGGGGCAGGAGCACAGATACGCAGTATTTT,TRBJ2-3,NA,TRBV2,NA
CASSHGQGTYEQYF,TGCGCCAGCAGCCATGGACAGGGGACCTACGAGCAGTACTTC,TRBJ2-7,few,TRBV4-1,TRBD1
CASSPSLGRQAEQYF,TGCGCCAGCAGCCCGTCACTCGGTAGGCAGGCCGAGCAGTACTTC,TRBJ2-7,NA,TRBV4-1,NA
CASSSGTGLRSGQPQHF,TGTGCCAGCAGCTCCGGGACAGGGTTACGAAGCGGTCAGCCCCAGCATTTT,TRBJ1-5,NA,TRBV7-8,TRBD1
CASSFEAVQETQYF,TGTGCCAGCAGCTTCGAGGCAGTTCAAGAGACCCAGTACTTC,TRBJ2-5,NA,TRBV7-8,NA
CATKDRGINQPQHF,TGTGCCACAAAAGACAGGGGCATCAATCAGCCCCAGCATTTT,TRBJ1-5,NA,TRBV19,TRBD1
CASSAQGRSTDTQYF,TGTGCCAGCAGCGCCCAGGGGCGCAGCACAGATACGCAGTATTTT,TRBJ2-3,NA,TRBV9,NA
CASSLAAGTNYGYTF,TGCGCCAGCAGCTTGGCCGCAGGAACTAACTATGGCTACACCTTC,TRBJ1-2,NA,TRBV5-1,NA
CASSPGGLAGTDTQYF,TGTGCCAGCAGCCCCGGGGGACTAGCTGGCACAGATACGCAGTATTTT,TRBJ2-3,NA,TRBV7-3,TRBD2
CASSAGTIGYEQYF,TGTGCCAGCAGCGCCGGGACTATAGGCTACGAGCAGTACTTC,TRBJ2-7,NA,TRBV5-5,TRBD2
CASSFSGYNEQFF,TGTGCCAGCAGTTTTAGCGGGTACAATGAGCAGTTCTTC,TRBJ2-1,once,TRBV12-3/TRBV12-4,TRBD2
CSVEGTSGIQGAKNIQYF,TGCAGCGTTGAAGGGACTAGCGGGATTCAGGGCGCCAAAAACATTCAGTACTTC,TRBJ2-4,NA,TRBV29-1,TRBD2
CASSLTGLAGFRDTQYF,TGTGCCAGCAGCTTAACCGGGCTAGCGGGGTTTCGAGATACGCAGTATTTT,TRBJ2-3,NA,TRBV7-8,TRBD2
CATSRDRGTVTIYGYTF,TGTGCCACCAGCAGAGATCGCGGGACAGTAACCATCTATGGCTACACCTTC,TRBJ1-2,NA,TRBV15,TRBD1
CASSPNPGGLAKNIQYF,TGTGCCAGCTCACCAAATCCGGGGGGGCTAGCCAAAAACATTCAGTACTTC,TRBJ2-4,NA,TRBV18,TRBD2
CASSFPSAGVNTGELFF,TGTGCCAGCAGCTTTCCGTCCGCGGGGGTCAACACCGGGGAGCTGTTTTTT,TRBJ2-2,NA,TRBV5-4,TRBD2
CSASTFSPRGNEQYF,TGCAGTGCTAGTACCTTTAGTCCTCGGGGTAACGAGCAGTACTTC,TRBJ2-7,NA,TRBV20-1,NA
CASSVGQSSYNEQFF,TGTGCCAGCAGTGTTGGACAGTCCTCCTACAATGAGCAGTTCTTC,TRBJ2-1,NA,TRBV2,NA
CASSYTGQGPFRHTF,TGTGCCAGCAGTTACACGGGACAGGGGCCTTTTCGCCACACCTTC,TRBJ1-2,once,TRBV6-5,TRBD1
CASRTGGNNQPQHF,TGTGCCAGCAGAACCGGCGGAAACAATCAGCCCCAGCATTTT,TRBJ1-5,NA,TRBV2,NA
CASSQGAGYTF,TGTGCCAGCAGTCAGGGTGCTGGCTACACCTTC,TRBJ1-2,NA,TRBV6-5,NA
CASNRGVLLDEQFF,TGTGCCAGCAACCGCGGCGTGCTTCTCGATGAGCAGTTCTTC,TRBJ2-1,NA,TRBV9,NA
CASSSNPDTQYF,TGTGCCAGCAGTTCTAACCCAGATACGCAGTATTTT,TRBJ2-3,NA,TRBV6-2/TRBV6-3,NA
CASSLLAGGPDEQFF,TGTGCCAGCAGCCTCCTAGCGGGAGGGCCGGATGAGCAGTTCTTC,TRBJ2-1,NA,TRBV7-3,TRBD2
CASCLLAGASAAQYF,TGTGCCAGCTGCCTACTAGCGGGAGCCTCGGCGGCCCAGTACTTC,TRBJ2-5,NA,TRBV6-5,TRBD2
CASSSPAGTSTDTQYF,TGCGCCAGCAGCTCACCCGCGGGGACCAGCACAGATACGCAGTATTTT,TRBJ2-3,NA,TRBV5-1,NA
CASISRIYEQYF,TGTGCCAGCATTTCGAGGATCTACGAGCAGTACTTC,TRBJ2-7,NA,TRBV28,NA
CASSLSGQGISNTEAFF,TGTGCCAGCAGTTTATCAGGACAGGGGATTAGTAACACTGAAGCTTTCTTT,TRBJ1-1,once,TRBV28,TRBD1
CASSDSGSSYNEQFF,TGCGCCAGCAGCGACAGCGGGAGCTCCTACAATGAGCAGTTCTTC,TRBJ2-1,NA,TRBV5-1,TRBD2
CASSVDGGGTDTQYF,TGTGCCAGCAGCGTAGACGGCGGGGGCACAGATACGCAGTATTTT,TRBJ2-3,NA,TRBV9,NA
CASRPTGQGFEKLFF,TGTGCCAGCAGACCCACGGGACAGGGGTTTGAAAAACTGTTTTTT,TRBJ1-4,NA,TRBV28,TRBD1
CASNSDYQQFF,TGTGCCAGCAACTCAGACTATCAGCAGTTCTTC,TRBJ2-1,NA,TRBV12-3/TRBV12-4,NA
CASSSGPGGSPLHF,TGCGCCAGCAGCTCAGGGCCAGGGGGTTCACCCCTCCACTTT,TRBJ1-6,NA,TRBV5-1,TRBD1
CASSPSRAGNTIYF,TGTGCCAGCAGCCCTTCCAGGGCTGGAAACACCATATATTTT,TRBJ1-3,NA,TRBV9,NA
CSASQGVSQPQHF,TGCAGTGCTAGTCAGGGGGTTTCACAGCCCCAGCATTTT,TRBJ1-5,NA,TRBV20-1,TRBD1